These 5 T cell receptor beta chains were sequenced from one sample in a study of cytomegalovirus exposure and HLA in healthy donors. Primers: 60 Vbeta forward and 13 Jbeta reverse. Produced via immunoSEQ multiplex PCR; TCRdb's table is partial and in-frame only. The sample shows roughly 190,000 clones, about four fifths of them seen only once. Sequenced sample: PBMCs. The source is a woman aged 50 to 60 in good health and CMV-seropositive.

This chain joins TRBV18 and TRBJ2-2, with TRBD1 matching over 12 bases. Germline CDR1 is KGHSH and CDR2 is LQKENI. V lost 1 base to trimming and J lost 7 bases; unmatched junction nucleotides: 7. This CDR3 has 17 residues. CDR3 coding DNA: TGTGCCAGCTCACCACTGACCGGGACAGGGGGCCTCGGGGAGCTGTTTTTT. Its protein product is CASSPLTGTGGLGELFF. Complete variable domain (other parts from reference TRBV18 and TRBJ2-2): NAGVMQNPRHLVRRRGQEARLRCSPMKGHSHVYWYRQLPEEGLKFMVYLQKENIIDESGMPKERFSAEFPKEGPSILRIQQVVRGDSAAYFCASSPLTGTGGLGELFFGEGSRLTVL.

This clone was seen only a few times. The V gene is TRBV28, the J gene TRBJ1-2, with D perhaps TRBD1 (6 bases). The germline V gene has CDR1 MDHEN and CDR2 SYDVKM. The CDR3 loop spans 12 amino acids. V gave up 6 bases and J gave up 1 base, with 6 bases separating them. The CDR3 loop is CASRDSNYGYTF. CDR3 DNA sequence: TGTGCCAGCAGGGACAGTAACTATGGCTACACCTTC.

The chain employs TRBV5-1 and TRBJ2-3; 8 positions match TRBD2. Trimming at V came to 2 bases and at J to 0 bases, leaving 2 bases not matched to a gene. This CDR3 comprises 15 residues. Germline values: CDR1 SGHRS, CDR2 YFSETQ. The CDR3 bases are TGCGCCAGCAGCTTTAGCGGGGCTAGCACAGATACGCAGTATTTT. The encoded protein is CASSFSGASTDTQYF.

For this clone: The same CDR3 also results from other DNA sequences found in this sample. V and J are TRBV19 and TRBJ2-2; D gene ambiguous. The CDR3 contains 14 residues. Trimming shortened V by 3 bases and J by 0 bases, and 5 bases separated the two germline ends. Germline V lookup: CDR1 LNHDA, CDR2 SQIVND (reference sequence). In DNA, the CDR3 is TGTGCCAGTAGTATTAGTACGAACACCGGGGAGCTGTTTTTT. Amino acids: CASSISTNTGELFF.

V is TRBV4-1 and J is TRBJ1-2; D is unclear. Germline lookup yields CDR1 MGHRA and CDR2 YSYEKL. This CDR3 is built from 15 residues. Trimming took off 1 base at V and 4 bases at J, with 13 bases between the two ends. The CDR3 region has the DNA TGCGCCAGCAGCCAAGCCGAGGGTGGCGGCTATGGCTACACCTTC. It translates to CASSQAEGGGYGYTF.